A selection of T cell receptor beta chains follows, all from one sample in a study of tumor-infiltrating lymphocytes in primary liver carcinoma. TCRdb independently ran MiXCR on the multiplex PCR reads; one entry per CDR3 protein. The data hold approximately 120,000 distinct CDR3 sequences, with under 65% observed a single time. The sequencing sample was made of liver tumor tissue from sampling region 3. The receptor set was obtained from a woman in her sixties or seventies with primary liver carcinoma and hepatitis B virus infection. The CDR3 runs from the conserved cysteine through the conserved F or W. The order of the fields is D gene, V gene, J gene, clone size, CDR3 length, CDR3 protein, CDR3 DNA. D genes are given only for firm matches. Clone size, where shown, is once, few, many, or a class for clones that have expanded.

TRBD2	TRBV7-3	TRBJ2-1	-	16	CASSLEGTSGRNEQFF	TGTGCCAGCAGCTTAGAGGGGACTAGCGGGAGGAATGAGCAGTTCTTC
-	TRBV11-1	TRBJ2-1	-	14	CASGLKGVDNEQFF	TGTGCCAGCGGCTTAAAAGGGGTTGATAATGAGCAGTTCTTC
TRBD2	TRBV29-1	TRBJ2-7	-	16	CSVAGPAGVSAYEQHF	TGCAGCGTTGCGGGACCAGCGGGAGTGAGTGCCTACGAGCAGCACTTC
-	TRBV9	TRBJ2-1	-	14	CASSVVPDGNEQFF	TGTGCCAGCAGCGTAGTACCAGATGGGAATGAGCAGTTCTTC
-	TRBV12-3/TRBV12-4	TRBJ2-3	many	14	CASSVYGVTDTQYF	TGTGCCAGCAGCGTGTACGGGGTCACAGATACGCAGTATTTT
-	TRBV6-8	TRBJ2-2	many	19	CASPSGVVCPEGDTGELFF	TGTGCCAGCCCTTCCGGGGTAGTGTGCCCCGAGGGGGACACCGGGGAGCTGTTTTTT
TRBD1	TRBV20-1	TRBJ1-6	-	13	CSARDRGSSPLHF	TGCAGCGCTAGGGACAGGGGGTCTTCACCCCTCCACTTT
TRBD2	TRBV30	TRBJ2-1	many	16	CAWTGHGTSAYNEQFF	TGTGCCTGGACCGGCCACGGGACTAGCGCCTACAATGAGCAGTTCTTC
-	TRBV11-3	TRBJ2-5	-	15	CASNLRTYGEETQYF	TGTGCCAGCAACTTGAGGACTTACGGGGAAGAGACCCAATACTTC
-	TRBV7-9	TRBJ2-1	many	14	CASSDTTVDNEQFF	TGTGCCAGCAGCGATACGACAGTGGACAATGAGCAGTTCTTC
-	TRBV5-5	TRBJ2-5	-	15	CASSSRTEPQETQYF	TGCGCCAGCAGCTCGAGGACAGAGCCCCAAGAGACCCAGTACTTC
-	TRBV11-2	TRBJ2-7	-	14	CTSSQISPGYEQYF	TGTACCAGCAGCCAGATTAGCCCCGGCTACGAGCAGTACTTC
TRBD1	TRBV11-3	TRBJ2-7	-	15	CASSFAPTGSYEQYF	TGTGCCAGCAGTTTCGCGCCGACAGGGTCCTACGAGCAGTACTTC
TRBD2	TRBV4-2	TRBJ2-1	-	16	CASGTRESGRKNEQFF	TGTGCCAGTGGCACGAGGGAAAGCGGGAGGAAAAATGAGCAGTTCTTC